This is a list of T cell receptor beta chains from one sample in a study of T cell responses to AZD1222 COVID-19 vaccine. TCRdb keeps only in-frame clones here, not all; method: immunoSEQ multiplex PCR. The table shows roughly 120,000 clones, with over 75% occurring only once. Sample: peripheral blood, taken on day 0 of AZD1222 vaccination. Receptors were obtained from an adult in good health. The CDR3 runs from the conserved cysteine through the conserved F or W. A D gene is named only where the DNA matches it firmly. Clone size is not always given. Where it is, it says once, few, many or a class for expanded clones.

clone_size	j_call	v_call	d_call	cdr3_aa	cdr3_nt
NA	TRBJ1-2	TRBV2	NA	CASSERATDYGYTF	TGTGCCAGCAGTGAGAGAGCGACAGACTATGGCTACACCTTC
NA	TRBJ1-5	TRBV7-2	NA	CASSLRGGGYSNQPQHF	TGTGCCAGCAGCTTGCGCGGGGGCGGGTATAGCAATCAGCCCCAGCATTTT
NA	TRBJ1-1	TRBV6-5	NA	CASPFEWQNTEAFF	TGTGCCAGCCCCTTTGAGTGGCAGAACACTGAAGCTTTCTTT
NA	TRBJ1-5	TRBV28	NA	CASQKGGVNQPQHF	TGTGCCAGCCAAAAAGGAGGGGTTAATCAGCCCCAGCATTTT
NA	TRBJ2-1	TRBV4-1	TRBD2	CASSPSNFIGSGGPWFF	TGCGCCAGCAGCCCCTCTAATTTTATAGGAAGCGGGGGCCCTTGGTTCTTC
NA	TRBJ2-7	TRBV5-1	TRBD1	CASSGGTGGPRSEQYF	TGCGCCAGCAGCGGGGGGACAGGGGGCCCAAGGAGCGAGCAGTACTTC
NA	TRBJ2-6	TRBV7-2	NA	CASSLLIRIAGANVLTF	TGTGCCAGCAGCCTTTTGATCAGGATTGCTGGGGCCAACGTCCTGACTTTC
NA	TRBJ1-1	TRBV9	NA	CASSVLQADTEAFF	TGTGCCAGCAGCGTACTGCAGGCTGACACTGAAGCTTTCTTT
NA	TRBJ2-7	TRBV18	NA	CASTRRPGEQYF	TGTGCCAGCACTCGCCGCCCCGGCGAGCAGTACTTC
NA	TRBJ2-5	TRBV20-1	NA	CSADKETQYF	TGCAGTGCGGATAAAGAGACCCAGTACTTC
NA	TRBJ2-3	TRBV7-7	NA	CASSFGQSTDTQYF	TGTGCTAGCAGCTTCGGACAGAGCACAGATACGCAGTATTTT
NA	TRBJ1-2	TRBV28	NA	CASSRGTSNGYTF	TGTGCCAGCAGTCGCGGGACATCCAATGGCTACACCTTC
NA	TRBJ2-2	TRBV25-1	NA	CASSEQGTGELFF	TGTGCCAGCAGTGAACAGGGGACCGGGGAGCTGTTTTTT
NA	TRBJ2-3	TRBV27	NA	CASSPTPGALTDTQYF	TGTGCCAGCAGTCCAACCCCGGGGGCCCTCACAGATACGCAGTATTTT
few	TRBJ1-2	TRBV19	NA	CASSSGWMGGYTF	TGTGCCAGTAGTTCGGGCTGGATGGGCGGCTACACCTTC
NA	TRBJ2-7	TRBV18	TRBD2	CASSPGGSLRYEQYF	TGTGCCAGCTCACCTGGCGGGAGCCTAAGATACGAGCAGTACTTC
NA	TRBJ2-7	TRBV28	NA	CASKGLAHEQYF	TGTGCCAGCAAGGGGCTCGCCCACGAGCAGTACTTC
NA	TRBJ2-7	TRBV6-1	NA	CASSDPYEQYF	TGTGCCAGCAGTGACCCTTACGAGCAGTACTTC
NA	TRBJ1-2	TRBV7-2	NA	CASSLAGGTFLYGYTF	TGTGCCAGCAGCTTAGCGGGGGGGACCTTTCTCTATGGCTACACCTTC
NA	TRBJ2-1	TRBV7-2	NA	CASSAPYRENNEQFF	TGTGCCAGCAGCGCCCCGTATAGGGAGAACAATGAGCAGTTCTTC
NA	TRBJ1-3	TRBV7-4	NA	CASSSTRSSSGNTIYF	TGTGCCAGCAGCTCAACGCGGAGTAGCTCTGGAAACACCATATATTTT
NA	TRBJ2-7	TRBV7-9	TRBD1	CASSSTGSSYEQYF	TGTGCCAGCAGCTCGACAGGGAGCTCCTACGAGCAGTACTTC
once	TRBJ2-2	TRBV19	NA	CASTPDWAGELFF	TGTGCCAGTACCCCGGACTGGGCCGGGGAGCTGTTTTTT
few	TRBJ1-1	TRBV11-3	NA	CASSFVREIVTTEAFF	TGTGCCAGCAGCTTCGTAAGGGAAATCGTGACCACTGAAGCTTTCTTT
NA	TRBJ1-6	TRBV3-1/TRBV3-2	NA	CASSQTSGVTDSPLHF	TGTGCCAGCAGCCAGACCTCGGGGGTGACGGATTCACCCCTCCACTTT
NA	TRBJ1-2	TRBV2	NA	CASSEGEGTNYGYTF	TGTGCCAGCAGTGAGGGCGAGGGGACTAACTATGGCTACACCTTC
NA	TRBJ1-3	TRBV5-5	TRBD1	CASSLGGQGGTGNTIYF	TGTGCCAGCAGCTTGGGGGGACAGGGCGGCACTGGAAACACCATATATTTT
NA	TRBJ1-1	TRBV7-8	TRBD1	CASSLYDRVTEAFF	TGTGCCAGCAGCTTATACGACAGGGTGACTGAAGCTTTCTTT
few	TRBJ1-1	TRBV7-9	TRBD1	CASSAGTGALGTEAFF	TGTGCCAGCAGCGCTGGGACAGGGGCCCTTGGCACTGAAGCTTTCTTT
NA	TRBJ1-2	TRBV6-1	TRBD1	CASSERNRGTGGYTF	TGTGCCAGCAGTGAACGGAACAGGGGGACGGGAGGCTACACCTTC
NA	TRBJ1-5	TRBV6-5	NA	CASSQTLVHQPQHF	TGTGCCAGCAGCCAAACTTTAGTCCATCAGCCCCAGCATTTT
NA	TRBJ1-5	TRBV2	NA	CASSGSLPAGQPQHF	TGTGCCAGCAGCGGGTCTTTGCCGGCAGGTCAGCCCCAGCATTTT
NA	TRBJ2-2	TRBV4-3	NA	CASSQARTFAGELFF	TGCGCCAGCAGCCAAGCCAGGACGTTCGCCGGGGAGCTGTTTTTT
NA	TRBJ2-2	TRBV7-9	NA	CASSRDINTGELFF	TGTGCCAGCAGCCGGGACATTAACACCGGGGAGCTGTTTTTT
NA	TRBJ2-2	TRBV30	NA	CAYSTGFTGELFF	TGTGCCTACTCGACAGGATTCACCGGGGAGCTGTTTTTT
NA	TRBJ2-5	TRBV6-5	TRBD2	CASRRLAGQQETQYF	TGTGCCAGCAGGCGACTAGCGGGGCAACAAGAGACCCAGTACTTC
NA	TRBJ2-7	TRBV27	TRBD1	CASSPRQGAYEQYF	TGTGCCAGCAGTCCCAGACAGGGGGCGTACGAGCAGTACTTC
NA	TRBJ2-2	TRBV27	NA	CASSTDRNTGELFF	TGTGCCAGCAGTACGGACAGGAACACCGGGGAGCTGTTTTTT
NA	TRBJ1-6	TRBV30	NA	CAWRLGGAPLGSPLHF	TGTGCCTGGAGACTAGGGGGGGCCCCTTTGGGTTCACCCCTCCACTTT
NA	TRBJ2-3	TRBV29-1	NA	CSVGLGGPTDTQYF	TGCAGCGTTGGTCTCGGGGGCCCTACAGATACGCAGTATTTT
once	TRBJ2-1	TRBV7-6	NA	CASSLDWTLRDNEQFF	TGTGCCAGCAGCTTAGACTGGACATTAAGAGACAATGAGCAGTTCTTC
NA	TRBJ1-1	TRBV6-5	TRBD1	CASSYGQDGVAFF	TGTGCCAGCAGTTACGGACAGGACGGGGTAGCTTTCTTT